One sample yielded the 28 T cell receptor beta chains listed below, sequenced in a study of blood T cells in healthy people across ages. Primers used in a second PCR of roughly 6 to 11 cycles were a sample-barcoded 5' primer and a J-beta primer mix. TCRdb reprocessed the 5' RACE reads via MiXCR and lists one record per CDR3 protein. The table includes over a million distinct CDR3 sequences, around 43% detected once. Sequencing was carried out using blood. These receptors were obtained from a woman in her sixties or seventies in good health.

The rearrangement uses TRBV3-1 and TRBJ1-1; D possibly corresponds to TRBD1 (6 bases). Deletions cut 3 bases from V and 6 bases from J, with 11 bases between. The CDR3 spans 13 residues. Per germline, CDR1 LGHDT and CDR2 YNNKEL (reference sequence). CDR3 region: CASSQGGRPEAFF. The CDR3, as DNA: TGTGCCAGCAGCCAGGGGGGCCGACCTGAAGCTTTCTTT.

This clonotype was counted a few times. CDR3 in amino acids: CASSEHPLGAGELFF. The DNA of the CDR3 is TGTGCCAGCAGTGAACACCCTTTGGGTGCCGGGGAGCTGTTTTTT. This sequence joins TRBV6-1 and TRBJ2-2, with D unclear. This CDR3 region has 15 residues. V was clipped by 2 bases and J by 6 bases, with 13 bases between them. Germline loops: CDR1 MNHNS, CDR2 SASEGT.

The CDR3 sequence: CSARAWGRGTEAFF. CDR3 DNA: TGCAGTGCTAGAGCCTGGGGTAGGGGCACTGAAGCTTTCTTT. This chain connects TRBV20-1 to TRBJ1-1; a weak D match, TRBD1 (5 bases). The germline gives CDR1 DFQATT, CDR2 SNEGSKA (reference sequence). V lost 1 base and J lost 4, with 13 bases in between. The CDR3 sequence is 14 residues long.

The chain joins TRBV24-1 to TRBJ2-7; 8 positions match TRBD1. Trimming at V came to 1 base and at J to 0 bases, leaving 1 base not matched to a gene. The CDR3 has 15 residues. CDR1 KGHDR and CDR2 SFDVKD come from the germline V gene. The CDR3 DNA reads TGTGCCACCAGTGATTTCGACAGGGGCTCCTACGAGCAGTACTTC. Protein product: CATSDFDRGSYEQYF.

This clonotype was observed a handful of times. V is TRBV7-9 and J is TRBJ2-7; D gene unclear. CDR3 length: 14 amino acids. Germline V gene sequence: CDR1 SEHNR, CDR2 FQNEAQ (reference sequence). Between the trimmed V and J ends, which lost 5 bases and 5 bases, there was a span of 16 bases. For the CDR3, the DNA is TGTGCCAGCAGCCTAAACCCGTATGGGGACGAGCAGTACTTC. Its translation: CASSLNPYGDEQYF.

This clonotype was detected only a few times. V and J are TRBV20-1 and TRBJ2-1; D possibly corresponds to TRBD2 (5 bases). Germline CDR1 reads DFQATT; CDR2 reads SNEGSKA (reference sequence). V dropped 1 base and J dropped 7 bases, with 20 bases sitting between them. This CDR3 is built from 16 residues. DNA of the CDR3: TGCAGTGCTAGAGTACCCGGACGAGGCTCGGGGAATGAGCAGTTCTTC. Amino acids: CSARVPGRGSGNEQFF.

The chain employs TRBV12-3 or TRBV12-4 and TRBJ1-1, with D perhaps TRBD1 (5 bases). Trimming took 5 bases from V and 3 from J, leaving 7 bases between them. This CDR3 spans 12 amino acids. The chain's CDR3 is CASSLTDTEAFF. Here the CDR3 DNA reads TGTGCCAGCAGTCTGACAGACACTGAAGCTTTCTTT.

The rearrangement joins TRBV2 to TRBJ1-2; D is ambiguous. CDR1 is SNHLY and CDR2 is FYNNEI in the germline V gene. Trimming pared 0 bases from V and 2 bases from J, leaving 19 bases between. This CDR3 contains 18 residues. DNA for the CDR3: TGTGCCAGCAGTGAAGCACATGCCCTTGGACGGACGAACTATGGCTACACCTTC. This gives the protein CASSEAHALGRTNYGYTF. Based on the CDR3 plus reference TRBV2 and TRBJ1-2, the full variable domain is EPEVTQTPSHQVTQMGQEVILRCVPISNHLYFYWYRQILGQKVEFLVSFYNNEISEKSEIFDDQFSVERPDGSNFTLKIRSTKLEDSAMYFCASSEAHALGRTNYGYTFGSGTRLTVV.

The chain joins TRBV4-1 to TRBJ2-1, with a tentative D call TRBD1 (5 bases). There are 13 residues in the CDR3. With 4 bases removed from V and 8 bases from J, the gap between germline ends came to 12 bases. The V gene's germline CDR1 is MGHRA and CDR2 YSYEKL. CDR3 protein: CASSPRQGYEQFF. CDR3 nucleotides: TGCGCCAGCAGCCCCAGGCAGGGATATGAGCAGTTCTTC.

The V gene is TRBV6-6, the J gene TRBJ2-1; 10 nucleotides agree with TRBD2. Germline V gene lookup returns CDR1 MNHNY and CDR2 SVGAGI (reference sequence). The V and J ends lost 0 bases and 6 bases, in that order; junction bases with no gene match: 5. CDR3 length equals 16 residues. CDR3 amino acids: CASSYSRQREGNEQFF. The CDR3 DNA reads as TGTGCCAGCAGTTACTCCCGCCAGCGGGAGGGCAATGAGCAGTTCTTC.

The CDR3 reads CSARPNSRTYNEQFF. The CDR3 DNA is TGCAGTGCCCGCCCGAACTCTAGAACCTACAATGAGCAGTTCTTC. The chain couples TRBV20-1 to TRBJ2-1; the D is unclear. V dropped 6 bases and J dropped 2 bases, with 17 bases sitting between them. The germline V gene encodes CDR1 DFQATT and CDR2 SNEGSKA (reference sequence). The CDR3 consists of 15 residues.

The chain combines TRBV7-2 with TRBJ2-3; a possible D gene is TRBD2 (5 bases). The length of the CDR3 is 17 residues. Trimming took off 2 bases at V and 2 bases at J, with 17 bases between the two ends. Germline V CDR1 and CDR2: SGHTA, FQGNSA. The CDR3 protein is CASSLPRGLRYTDTQYF. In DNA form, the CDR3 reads TGTGCCAGCAGCTTACCCCGGGGATTGCGGTACACAGATACGCAGTATTTT.

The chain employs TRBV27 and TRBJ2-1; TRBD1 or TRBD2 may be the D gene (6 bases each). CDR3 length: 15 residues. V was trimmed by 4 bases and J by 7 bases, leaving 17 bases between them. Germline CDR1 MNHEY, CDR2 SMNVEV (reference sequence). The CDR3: CASSWRGGGLNEQFF. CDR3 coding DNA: TGTGCCAGCAGTTGGCGCGGAGGGGGTTTGAATGAGCAGTTCTTC.

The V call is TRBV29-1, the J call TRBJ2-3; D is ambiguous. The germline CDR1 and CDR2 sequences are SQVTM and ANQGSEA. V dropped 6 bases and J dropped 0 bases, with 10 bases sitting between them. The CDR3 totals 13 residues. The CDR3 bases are TGCAGCGTATGTTGTCCAAGCACAGATACGCAGTATTTT. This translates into CSVCCPSTDTQYF.

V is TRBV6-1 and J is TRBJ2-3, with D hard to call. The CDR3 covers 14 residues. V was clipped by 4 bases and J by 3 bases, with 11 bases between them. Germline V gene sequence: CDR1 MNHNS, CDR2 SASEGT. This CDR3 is CASSVGRETDTQYF. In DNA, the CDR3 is TGTGCCAGCAGTGTTGGCAGAGAGACAGATACGCAGTATTTT.

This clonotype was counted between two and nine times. In DNA form, the CDR3 reads TGTGCTAGTGGTTCAGGACAGGCCAACGTCCTGACTTTC. This gives the protein CASGSGQANVLTF. J is TRBJ2-6 and V is TRBV12-5; TRBD1 is a possible D gene (5 bases). The CDR3 has 13 residues. Trimming took 4 bases from V and 6 from J, leaving 7 bases between them. Germline V gives CDR1 LGHNT, CDR2 FRNRAP.

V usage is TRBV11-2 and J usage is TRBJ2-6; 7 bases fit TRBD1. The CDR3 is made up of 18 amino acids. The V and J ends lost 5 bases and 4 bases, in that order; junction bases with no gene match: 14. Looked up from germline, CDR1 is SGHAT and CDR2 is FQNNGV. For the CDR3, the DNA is TGTGCCAGCAGCCATGTCTCAGGGGGAGTCTGGGGGGCCAACGTCCTGACTTTC. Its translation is CASSHVSGGVWGANVLTF.

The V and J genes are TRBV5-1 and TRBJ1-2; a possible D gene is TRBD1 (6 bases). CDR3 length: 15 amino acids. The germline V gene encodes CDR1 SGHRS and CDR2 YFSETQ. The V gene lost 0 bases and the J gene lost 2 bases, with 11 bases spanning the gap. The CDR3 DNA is TGCGCCAGCAGCTTGGCCGCAGGGGCAAACTATGGCTACACCTTC. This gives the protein CASSLAAGANYGYTF.

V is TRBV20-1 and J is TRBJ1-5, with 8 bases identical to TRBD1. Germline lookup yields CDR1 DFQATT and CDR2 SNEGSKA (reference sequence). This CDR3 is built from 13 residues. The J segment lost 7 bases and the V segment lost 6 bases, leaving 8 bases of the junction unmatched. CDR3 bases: TGCAGTGCCGCCCGACAGGGGAGCCAGCCCCAGCATTTT. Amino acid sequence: CSAARQGSQPQHF.

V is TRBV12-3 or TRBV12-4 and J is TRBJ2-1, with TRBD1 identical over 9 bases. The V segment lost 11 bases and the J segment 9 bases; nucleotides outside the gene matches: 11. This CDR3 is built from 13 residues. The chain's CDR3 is CAFSGTGRTEQFF. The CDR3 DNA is TGTGCCTTCTCCGGGACAGGGCGTACTGAGCAGTTCTTC.

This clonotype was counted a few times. The CDR3 coding sequence is TGTGCCACCAGTGAGGGTTTCTACAATGAGCAGTTCTTC. This encodes CATSEGFYNEQFF. The chain couples TRBV24-1 to TRBJ2-1; unclear D gene. The CDR3 totals 13 residues. The V end lost 4 bases, the J end lost 3 bases, and 6 bases lay between the germline ends. Germline CDR1 reads KGHDR; CDR2 reads SFDVKD.

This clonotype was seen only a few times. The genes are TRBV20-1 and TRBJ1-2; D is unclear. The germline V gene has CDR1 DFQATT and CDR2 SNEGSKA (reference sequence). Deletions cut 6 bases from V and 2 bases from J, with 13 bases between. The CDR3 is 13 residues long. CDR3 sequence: CSAEEGLNYGYTF. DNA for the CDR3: TGCAGTGCCGAGGAGGGTTTGAACTATGGCTACACCTTC.

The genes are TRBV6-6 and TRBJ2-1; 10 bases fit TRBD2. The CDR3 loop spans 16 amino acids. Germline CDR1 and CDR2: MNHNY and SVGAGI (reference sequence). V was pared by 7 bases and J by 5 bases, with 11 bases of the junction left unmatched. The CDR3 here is CASKKLTSGFDNEQFF. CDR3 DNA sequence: TGTGCCAGCAAAAAACTGACTAGCGGGTTCGACAATGAGCAGTTCTTC.

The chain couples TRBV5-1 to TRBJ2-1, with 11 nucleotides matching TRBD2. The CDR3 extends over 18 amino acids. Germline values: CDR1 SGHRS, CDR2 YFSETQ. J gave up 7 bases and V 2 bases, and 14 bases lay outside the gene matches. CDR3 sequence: CASSFGLTSGKNWNEQFF. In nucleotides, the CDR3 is TGCGCCAGCAGCTTTGGACTGACTAGCGGGAAGAATTGGAATGAGCAGTTCTTC.

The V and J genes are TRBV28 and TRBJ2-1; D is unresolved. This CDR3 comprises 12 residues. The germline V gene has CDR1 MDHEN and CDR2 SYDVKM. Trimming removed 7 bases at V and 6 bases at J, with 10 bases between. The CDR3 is CASIKESNEQFF. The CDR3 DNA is TGTGCCAGCATCAAAGAGAGCAATGAGCAGTTCTTC.

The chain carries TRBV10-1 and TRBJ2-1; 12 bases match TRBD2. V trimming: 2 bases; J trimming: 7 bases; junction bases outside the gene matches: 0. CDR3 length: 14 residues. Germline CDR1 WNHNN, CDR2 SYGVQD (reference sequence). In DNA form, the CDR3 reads TGCGCCAGCAGTGAGACTAGCGGGAGGAATGAGCAGTTCTTC. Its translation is CASSETSGRNEQFF.

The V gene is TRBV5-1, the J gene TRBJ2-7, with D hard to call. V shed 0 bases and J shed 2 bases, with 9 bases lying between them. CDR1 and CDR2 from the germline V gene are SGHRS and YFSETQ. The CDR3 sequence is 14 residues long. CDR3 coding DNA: TGCGCCAGCAGCTTGGGGGTCACCGCCTACGAGCAGTACTTC. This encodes CASSLGVTAYEQYF.

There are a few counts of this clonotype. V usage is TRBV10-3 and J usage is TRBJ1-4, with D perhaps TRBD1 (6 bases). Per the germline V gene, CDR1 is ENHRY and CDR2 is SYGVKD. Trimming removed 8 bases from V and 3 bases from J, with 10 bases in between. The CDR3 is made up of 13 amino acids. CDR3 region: CAIAGGPNEKLFF. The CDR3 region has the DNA TGTGCCATCGCCGGGGGGCCTAATGAAAAACTGTTTTTT.